The source of this T cell receptor beta chain is a study of blood T cell repertoires in COVID-19 (dated by TCRdb to 2020 to 2022). Concerning the study at large: The collaborator samples originated in the United States, Italy and Spain and spanned the acute and convalescent phases of COVID-19. Nearly every sample came with metadata listing a de-identified subject ID, COVID-19 status, age in years and sex. The repertoires were made available in a free public database intended to serve as a resource for research on the immune response to SARS-CoV-2. The prospective study material was composed of cDNA or gDNA derived from T cells, B-cell-depleted T cells, or PBMCs. The samples were drawn from the first 160 participants of the ongoing ImmuneRACE study and from over a thousand subjects provided by 6 global collaborators. Where HLA class I and class II types were available, the types were taken from metadata supplied by the sample provider, not from assay-based typing. The dataset comprised deeply sampled blood TCRbeta repertoires from subjects exposed to, actively infected with, or recovered from COVID-19. The paper's findings and limits, for the study overall: How much clinical and demographic metadata was included differed by source and by participant, and the metadata was provided uncurated.

The immunoSEQ Assay, a bias-controlled multiplex PCR, was used to amplify TCRbeta CDR3 regions from genomic DNA. The paper's processing steps were these. The number of nucleated cells in each sample was estimated by amplification of reference gene primers within the assay. To quantify the absolute abundance of each unique TCRbeta CDR3 rearrangement, sequence reads were collapsed and filtered. Productive Simpson clonality was computed per sample as the square root of Simpson's diversity index over productive rearrangements. TCRdb obtained this table from immuneACCESS and retained in-frame rearrangements with V and J assigned. These tables miss some clones; where compared with another copy, unresolved V genes account for less than half of the shortfall, and the remainder is unexplained. That table is the source of V, J and clone size, and D and trimming were worked out from the DNA. The table for this sample lists some 30,000 clones; roughly 88% of them were counted only once. In total, the top ten clones hold less than 35% of the sample.

At one collaborating source in Seattle, patients were enrolled during active infection and were followed longitudinally through the course of disease. Collaborating institutions collected whole blood in K2EDTA tubes following their own protocols. For TCRbeta analysis, collaborators shipped samples as frozen whole blood, isolated PBMCs, or DNA extracted from either of those sample types. The CDR3 sequence holds 14 residues, the cysteine and phenylalanine included. This entry keeps only the CDR3 DNA: 42 bases, framed from base 1. Here V drops 10 bases and J drops 2 bases, and the junction holds 5 bases not matched to any gene. CDR1 and CDR2 are read off the germline V gene (reference sequence) as LNHDA and SQIVND. Worth noting for this clone: Its specific antigen is unknown. Nothing much larger sits one base from this clone, and base qualities are not available.

Material: peripheral blood. The V and J segments used are TRBV19 and TRBJ2-6, with 7 bases aligning to TRBD1. This TCR was recovered from a woman at least 80 years old with COVID-19, enrolled during active disease. The DNA sequence is as follows: TGTGCCACGATTGACAGGGCTGGGGCCAACGTCCTGACTTTC. The resulting protein is CATIDRAGANVLTF.